This T cell receptor beta chain was captured by sequencing in a study of CD8+ T cells in alopecia areata. Whole-study results and caveats: Scalp clonality, together with expanded CD8+ clones among the top 100, fell significantly with tofacitinib.

Treatment specified: oral pan-JAK inhibitor, 5-10 mg twice daily. In the case of this clone: Its specificity is not known.

Per the germline V gene, CDR1 is SGHAT and CDR2 is FQNNGV. Trimming removed 0 bases at V and 7 bases at J, with 7 bases between. The CDR3 runs to 14 residues. Investigators isolated RNA and reverse transcribed it into cDNA to act as the sequencing template. Data came from immunoSEQ multiplex PCR; TCRdb stores just in-frame clones and leaves some out. Counted here are around 200,000 clones, approximately 53% occurring once; the ten biggest clones make up less than 14%. The genes are TRBV11-2 and TRBJ1-6, with D unclear. This sequence was found in a human donor with alopecia areata. The input for sequencing was CD8+ T cells sorted from blood, taken at week 24, from a patient treated with tofacitinib. CDR3 region: CASSLDPGNSPLHF. In DNA form, the CDR3 reads TGTGCCAGCAGCTTAGATCCGGGGAATTCACCCCTCCACTTT.